Following are 12 T cell receptor beta chains from one sample sequenced in a study of blood T cell repertoires in COVID-19. This table comes from immunoSEQ multiplex PCR, and its TCRdb copy is limited to in-frame clones, with some not included. Of approximately 500,000 clones in the sample, about 88% were seen once. The sample was peripheral blood. The receptor source for this set is a woman aged 50 to 65 with COVID-19, enrolled during active disease.

The V call is TRBV5-6, the J call TRBJ1-6; no firm D call. CDR3 length: 15 residues. Trimming removed 3 bases at V and 1 base at J, with 8 bases between. Germline V gene lookup returns CDR1 SGHDT and CDR2 YYEEEE. For the CDR3, the DNA is TGTGCCAGCAGCTCGACTCAATCCTATAATTCACCCCTCCACTTT. Protein sequence: CASSSTQSYNSPLHF.

The CDR3 loop is CASSFFGPLGANVLTF. Written as DNA, the CDR3 is TGTGCCAGCAGTTTCTTCGGTCCGCTCGGGGCCAACGTCCTGACTTTC. V gene TRBV6-5 combines with J gene TRBJ2-6; D unresolved. There are 16 residues in the CDR3. Germline V gene data show CDR1 as MNHEY and CDR2 as SVGAGI. The ends were cut back, 4 bases at V and 4 bases at J, with 14 bases in the middle.

The chain employs TRBV19 and TRBJ1-5; TRBD1 might be the D (5 bases). This CDR3 has 12 amino acids. Germline V gives CDR1 LNHDA, CDR2 SQIVND (reference sequence). V was cut by 10 bases and J by 4 bases, with 11 bases left in between. The CDR3 DNA sequence: TGTGCCATAGGACACCCTAATCAGCCCCAGCATTTT. This sequence encodes CAIGHPNQPQHF.

This chain uses TRBV6-5 with TRBJ1-2; the match to TRBD1 covers 7 bases. The length of the CDR3 is 14 residues. V lost 7 bases and J lost 6; bases outside the gene matches: 11. Looked up from germline, CDR1 is MNHEY and CDR2 is SVGAGI. The CDR3 loop is CASTTGAGGDGYTF. The DNA for the CDR3 is TGTGCCAGCACCACAGGGGCCGGAGGGGATGGCTACACCTTC.

The chain recombines TRBV6-5 with TRBJ1-5; the match to TRBD1 covers 8 bases. The J segment lost 6 bases and the V segment lost 10 bases, leaving 11 bases of the junction unmatched. Germline lookup yields CDR1 MNHEY and CDR2 SVGAGI. The CDR3 is 14 amino acids. The CDR3 loop reads CAIRPTGGGQPQHF. In DNA, the CDR3 is TGTGCCATCCGCCCCACAGGGGGAGGTCAGCCCCAGCATTTT.

The chain joins TRBV11-2 to TRBJ1-1; the D gene is possibly TRBD1 (5 bases). CDR3 size: 14 residues. V was clipped by 3 bases and J by 11 bases, with 19 bases between them. Germline assignment: CDR1 SGHAT and CDR2 FQNNGV. The CDR3 DNA is TGTGCCAGCAGCTTCCGTAGGGGTTATATGGAGGCTTTCTTT. Its translation is CASSFRRGYMEAFF.

Regarding this clone: This same CDR3 is encoded by further DNA sequences in the sample. The V gene is TRBV30, the J gene TRBJ2-7; a weak D match, TRBD1 (6 bases). The V end was cut by 0 bases, the J end by 1 base, with 10 bases between. Per the germline V gene, CDR1 is GTSNPN and CDR2 is SVGIG (reference sequence). The CDR3 covers 14 residues. Here the CDR3 reads CAWSVPGESYEQYF. The CDR3, as DNA: TGTGCCTGGAGTGTGCCAGGGGAATCCTACGAGCAGTACTTC.

Here the CDR3 reads CASSQAQGTEAFF. DNA for the CDR3: TGCGCCAGCAGCCAAGCACAGGGGACTGAAGCTTTCTTT. The chain carries TRBV4-1 and TRBJ1-1, with TRBD1 identical over 7 bases. Per germline, CDR1 MGHRA and CDR2 YSYEKL. J gave up 5 bases and V 1 base, and 1 base lay outside the gene matches. The CDR3 runs 13 residues.

The chain is built from TRBV20-1 and TRBJ1-1; 7 nucleotides match TRBD1. Unmatched junction bases numbered 11, after V lost 3 bases and J lost 4 bases. This CDR3 is built from 15 residues. Germline V gives CDR1 DFQATT, CDR2 SNEGSKA (reference sequence). CDR3 sequence (DNA): TGCAGTGCTAGTTTGGTGAGGGGGCAAAGCACTGAAGCTTTCTTT. It specifies CSASLVRGQSTEAFF.

The rearrangement links TRBV4-1 to TRBJ1-5; a weak D match, TRBD1 (5 bases). CDR3 length equals 15 residues. The germline CDR1 and CDR2 sequences are MGHRA and YSYEKL. Trimming took off 0 bases at V and 6 bases at J, with 12 bases between the two ends. The CDR3 DNA sequence: TGCGCCAGCAGCCAAGAGGGGCCCCCGGGTCAGCCCCAGCATTTT. Translating gives CASSQEGPPGQPQHF.

V usage is TRBV6-1 and J usage is TRBJ2-7, with D perhaps matching TRBD2 (5 bases). This CDR3 region has 14 residues. The ends were cut back, 0 bases at V and 2 bases at J, with 8 bases in the middle. Germline CDR1 reads MNHNS; CDR2 reads SASEGT. CDR3 loop: CASSEAGETYEQYF. CDR3 coding DNA: TGTGCCAGCAGTGAAGCGGGAGAAACCTACGAGCAGTACTTC.

The chain carries TRBV27 and TRBJ2-7; 11 bases align to TRBD1. The CDR3 sequence is 13 residues long. Trimming at V came to 5 bases and at J to 6 bases, leaving 3 bases not matched to a gene. The germline CDR1 and CDR2 sequences are MNHEY and SMNVEV (reference sequence). The chain's CDR3 is CASSPGQGVEQYF. The CDR3 DNA is TGTGCCAGCAGTCCGGGACAGGGGGTCGAGCAGTACTTC.